What follows is one T cell receptor beta chain and its context. What it binds is not known. V lost 4 bases to trimming and J lost 7 bases; unmatched junction nucleotides: 10. The CDR3 is 15 residues long. CDR1 is MDHEN and CDR2 is SYDVKM in the germline V gene. Through template switching, a universal primer site was introduced, and the cDNA contained unique molecular identifiers. TCRdb used MiXCR to reprocess the 5' RACE reads, holding one entry per CDR3 protein. The repertoire holds more than 400,000 distinct CDR3 sequences, with roughly 15% as singletons. The data belong to a study of identical twins. Healthy Caucasians, and only they, were the donors. Broader study findings: Conclusions relied on cross-sectional statistical analysis, not following the same donors.

These data were likewise used in another study, on yellow fever vaccine responses in identical twins. This second study notes: Twins reportedly had a vaccine T cell response that seemed partly convergent, partly personalized.

This chain joins TRBV28 and TRBJ1-1; the match to TRBD1 covers 9 bases. This TCR was sampled from a woman aged 18-35 years in good health. Sequencing was done on a sample of CD4+ T cells sorted from blood. The CDR3 reads CASSSGDRVFFEAFF. The CDR3 DNA reads as TGTGCCAGCAGTTCGGGGGACAGGGTTTTTTTTGAAGCTTTCTTT.